This T cell receptor beta chain came from a study of blood T cell repertoires in COVID-19. Study-wide background: The samples span acute and convalescent COVID-19 from the United States, Italy and Spain. T cells, B-cell-depleted T cells, or PBMCs supplied cDNA or gDNA.

Germline V gene data show CDR1 as SGHNT and CDR2 as YYREEE (reference sequence). This CDR3 spans 15 amino acids. V lost 4 bases and J lost 10; bases outside the gene matches: 8. TCRdb keeps only in-frame clones here, not all; method: immunoSEQ multiplex PCR. The repertoire holds some 300,000 clones, with roughly 87% as singletons. This study enrolled people aged roughly 18 to 89 from about two dozen US geographic areas. Each participant's cohort was designated according to participant-reported clinical history. The receptor's source is a woman in her 30s who had recovered from COVID-19. The sequenced material came from PBMCs or T cells enriched from blood (not recorded which). The genes are TRBV5-4 and TRBJ2-1; 13 nucleotides agree with TRBD2. The CDR3 loop is CASSGTSGGAGEQFF. CDR3 coding DNA: TGTGCCAGCAGCGGCACTAGCGGGGGGGCTGGGGAGCAGTTCTTC.